The next 32 T cell receptor beta chains were all read from a single sample in a study of shared T cell receptors in the human thymus. Profiled with immunoSEQ multiplex PCR; TCRdb holds only in-frame clones, not every one. The sample contains some 660,000 clones, about 89% of which appear only once. These records were also assigned to another study, of human thymus T cells.

The specimen was thymocytes. The source of these receptors is a boy in the first two years of life with a congenital heart defect.

Regarding this clone: This CDR3 is also generated by other DNA sequences in the sample. The chain uses TRBV9 and TRBJ2-1; 7 nucleotides agree with TRBD2. Per the germline V gene, CDR1 is SGDLS and CDR2 is YYNGEE. The length of the CDR3 is 16 residues. Unmatched junction bases numbered 5, after V lost 0 bases and J lost 2 bases. Here the CDR3 DNA reads TGTGCCAGCAGCGTAGCTAGCGGATCCACCTACAATGAGCAGTTCTTC. Translated, it gives CASSVASGSTYNEQFF.

The chain employs TRBV18 and TRBJ1-2, with TRBD1 matching 11 bases. The CDR3 runs 15 residues. The V and J ends lost 0 bases and 8 bases, in that order; junction bases with no gene match: 5. Germline values: CDR1 KGHSH, CDR2 LQKENI. CDR3 in DNA: TGTGCCAGCTCACCACCCGGACAGGGGGCGGAGGGCTACACCTTC. It translates to CASSPPGQGAEGYTF.

The chain is built from TRBV29-1 and TRBJ2-5; D is perhaps TRBD2 (6 bases). Germline-derived CDR1 and CDR2 are SQVTM and ANQGSEA. The CDR3 is 12 residues long. Between the trimmed V and J ends, which lost 4 bases and 5 bases, there was a span of 11 bases. CDR3 residues: CSVGSGSETQYF. In DNA, the CDR3 is TGCAGCGTTGGGTCCGGGAGTGAGACCCAGTACTTC.

The V gene is TRBV14, the J gene TRBJ1-2, with 8 bases lining up with TRBD1. Unmatched junction bases numbered 3, after V lost 6 bases and J lost 3 bases. Germline V CDR1 and CDR2: SGHDN, FVKESK. The CDR3 runs to 13 residues. In DNA, the CDR3 is TGTGCCAGCAGACAGGGACAGGACTATGGCTACACCTTC. It codes for CASRQGQDYGYTF.

V and J are TRBV27 and TRBJ1-2; D not resolved. The V and J ends lost 7 bases and 6 bases respectively, with 21 bases between them. This CDR3 is 15 amino acids long. Germline CDR1 reads MNHEY; CDR2 reads SMNVEV (reference sequence). The CDR3 sequence: CASKFQAALSDGYTF. CDR3 bases: TGTGCCAGCAAATTTCAGGCAGCCCTAAGTGATGGCTACACCTTC.

The gene calls are TRBV11-2 and TRBJ2-1, with 10 bases fitting TRBD2. This CDR3 contains 16 residues. V lost 9 bases and J lost 2; bases outside the gene matches: 10. Germline V lookup: CDR1 SGHAT, CDR2 FQNNGV. DNA for the CDR3: TGTGCCAGTACAGGGGAGCGGGAGGGCCCCTACAATGAGCAGTTCTTC. Translation gives CASTGEREGPYNEQFF. The full variable domain, completed using reference TRBV11-2 and TRBJ2-1, is EAGVAQSPRYKIIEKRQSVAFWCNPISGHATLYWYQQILGQGPKLLIQFQNNGVVDDSQLPKDRFSAERLKGVDSTLKIQPAKLEDSAVYLCASTGEREGPYNEQFFGPGTRLTVL.

This chain links TRBV19 with TRBJ2-7; tentative D call: TRBD1 (6 bases). Trimming cost V 5 bases and J 2 bases, with 13 bases left between them. The CDR3 runs to 14 residues. From germline, CDR1 is LNHDA and CDR2 SQIVND (reference sequence). The CDR3 DNA reads as TGTGCCAGTAGTGTCAACAGGGTTCCCTACGAGCAGTACTTC. This codes for CASSVNRVPYEQYF.

The CDR3 bases are TGTGCCAGCAGCCTCTCACCCGGGACAGGGGGCTTGGTCACTGAAGCTTTCTTT. Protein sequence: CASSLSPGTGGLVTEAFF. The chain has TRBV7-9 and TRBJ1-1; TRBD1 matches 12 bases. CDR1 and CDR2 from the germline V gene are SEHNR and FQNEAQ (reference sequence). The CDR3 is made up of 18 amino acids. V dropped 5 bases and J dropped 4; count of bases not matched to a gene: 14.

The genes are TRBV5-4 and TRBJ2-1, with a weak D call TRBD1 (6 bases). The CDR3 loop spans 15 amino acids. Germline V gene data show CDR1 as SGHNT and CDR2 as YYREEE (reference sequence). V lost 0 bases and J lost 10, with 17 bases in between. DNA for the CDR3: TGTGCCAGCAGCTTGGATTGGGGGCAGGGGCGGGAGCAGTTCTTC. Protein sequence: CASSLDWGQGREQFF.

The V and J genes are TRBV27 and TRBJ1-1; possible D gene TRBD1, 5 bases. This CDR3 has 17 amino acids. In germline, CDR1 is MNHEY, CDR2 SMNVEV (reference sequence). The germline V and J ends were trimmed by 2 bases and 2 bases, with 18 bases remaining between them. In DNA, the CDR3 is TGTGCCAGCAGTTTACGGGCCACCTCACAGGCTAACACTGAAGCTTTCTTT. Encoded protein: CASSLRATSQANTEAFF.

With regard to this clone: An end of the junction does not agree with germline; a read error may underlie this. V gene TRBV4-3 combines with J gene TRBJ1-6; a weak D match, TRBD1 (6 bases). Per the germline V gene, CDR1 is LGHNA and CDR2 is YSLEER. The CDR3 covers 17 residues. CDR3 residues: CVSSQDLGAGKDSPLHF. The CDR3 region has the DNA TGCGTCAGCAGCCAAGATTTGGGGGCGGGTAAAGACTCACCCCTCCACTTT.

The gene calls are TRBV28 and TRBJ1-5; 7 bases are a match to TRBD1. The germline gives CDR1 MDHEN, CDR2 SYDVKM. The CDR3 has 15 amino acids. Trimming took 6 bases from V and 5 from J; bases not matched to a gene: 10. CDR3 DNA: TGTGCCAGCAGGAAGGGACAGATAAATCATCAGCCCCAGCATTTT. This codes for CASRKGQINHQPQHF.

This clone was seen just once. An end of the junction differs from the germline gene, which may be a read error. J is TRBJ2-7 and V is TRBV7-7; a possible D gene is TRBD1 (6 bases). The V gene's germline CDR1 is SSHAT and CDR2 FNYEAQ (reference sequence). This CDR3 is built from 14 residues. The CDR3 spells CASSLRDKFYEQYF. The CDR3 DNA follows: TGTGCTAGCAGCTTACGGGACAAGTTCTACGAGCAGTACTTC. The full variable domain, with the rest looked up from reference TRBV7-7 and TRBJ2-7, is GAGVSQSPRYKVTKRGQDVTLRCDPISSHATLYWYQQALGQGPEFLTYFNYEAQPDKSGLPSDRFSAERPEGSISTLTIQRTEQRDSAMYRCASSLRDKFYEQYFGPGTRLTVT.

The rearrangement uses TRBV19 and TRBJ1-5; 8 bases agree with TRBD1. Germline V gene sequence: CDR1 LNHDA, CDR2 SQIVND (reference sequence). V was clipped by 3 bases and J by 3 bases; unmatched bases: 4. The CDR3 sequence is 15 residues long. The CDR3 loop is CASSIEQGANQPQHF. In DNA, the CDR3 is TGTGCCAGTAGTATCGAGCAGGGGGCCAATCAGCCCCAGCATTTT.

J is TRBJ1-2 and V is TRBV30; TRBD1 aligns across 8 bases. J was trimmed by 4 bases and V by 2 bases; bases with no gene match: 12. CDR1 GTSNPN and CDR2 SVGIG come from the germline V gene (reference sequence). CDR3 length equals 16 residues. CDR3 loop: CAWSPQGDRLLYGYTF. CDR3 DNA sequence: TGTGCCTGGAGTCCCCAGGGGGACAGGCTTCTCTATGGCTACACCTTC.

The J gene is TRBJ2-2, the V gene TRBV19; TRBD2 matches at 7 bases. Germline CDR1 reads LNHDA; CDR2 reads SQIVND (reference sequence). J gave up 4 bases and V 8 bases, and 7 bases lay outside the gene matches. This CDR3 has 14 residues. The CDR3 coding sequence is TGTGCCAGTGAGGGACCGGGGGGCACCGGGGAGCTGTTTTTT. It encodes CASEGPGGTGELFF.

The genes are TRBV28 and TRBJ1-2, with D tentatively TRBD1 (6 bases). This CDR3 contains 16 residues. The germline V and J ends were trimmed by 6 bases and 4 bases, with 21 bases remaining between them. CDR1 is MDHEN, CDR2 SYDVKM, per germline. Here the CDR3 reads CASSLRTLDRSYGYTF. The CDR3 DNA sequence: TGTGCCAGCAGCTTAAGAACCCTCGACAGGAGCTATGGCTACACCTTC.

This clone has just a few counts. The rearrangement uses TRBV4-3 and TRBJ2-7; 11 bases fit TRBD2. V was clipped by 8 bases and J by 2 bases; unmatched bases: 8. Per the germline V gene, CDR1 is LGHNA and CDR2 is YSLEER. The length of the CDR3 is 15 residues. The chain's CDR3 is CASAIKTSGAYEQYF. The CDR3 DNA follows: TGCGCCAGCGCGATAAAGACTAGCGGGGCCTACGAGCAGTACTTC.

This chain connects TRBV29-1 to TRBJ2-7, with 10 bases that match TRBD2. Looked up from germline, CDR1 is SQVTM and CDR2 is ANQGSEA. CDR3 length: 16 amino acids. V was pared by 2 bases and J by 2 bases, with 9 bases of the junction left unmatched. CDR3 nucleotide sequence: TGCAGCGTTGAATCTAGCGGGAGTTTCTCCGCCTACGAGCAGTACTTC. This codes for CSVESSGSFSAYEQYF.

This clone was counted between two and nine times. V usage is TRBV12-5 and J usage is TRBJ2-5, with a possible D match to TRBD1 (5 bases). The CDR3 consists of 17 residues. Deletions cut 5 bases from V and 0 bases from J, with 19 bases between. The V gene's germline CDR1 is LGHNT and CDR2 FRNRAP. Written as DNA, the CDR3 is TGTGCTAGTGGTACTCGCCCCCCCACAGGATACCAAGAGACCCAGTACTTC. This codes for CASGTRPPTGYQETQYF.

The chain combines TRBV25-1 with TRBJ2-1, with 7 bases aligning to TRBD1. The junction had 3 bases not matched to a gene; V was cut back by 2 bases and J by 8 bases. CDR1 is MGHDK and CDR2 is SYGVNS in the germline V gene. This CDR3 is 13 amino acids long. CDR3 bases: TGTGCCAGCAGTGAACCCGGGACAGATGAGCAGTTCTTC. Encoded protein: CASSEPGTDEQFF.

V usage is TRBV4-2 and J usage is TRBJ2-3; 9 bases match TRBD2. The V segment lost 2 bases and the J segment 5 bases; nucleotides outside the gene matches: 8. The CDR3 spans 16 residues. Germline V gives CDR1 LGHNA, CDR2 YNFKEQ. DNA for the CDR3: TGTGCCAGCAGCCAAACCCCTAGCGGGGAATTAGATACGCAGTATTTT. The encoded protein is CASSQTPSGELDTQYF.

This sequence joins TRBV29-1 and TRBJ2-7, with D perhaps TRBD1 (5 bases). Germline CDR1 reads SQVTM; CDR2 reads ANQGSEA. CDR3 size: 15 residues. V shed 1 base and J shed 0 bases, with 13 bases lying between them. DNA for the CDR3: TGCAGCGTTGAAGTGGCCAGGGATATCTCCTACGAGCAGTACTTC. Protein: CSVEVARDISYEQYF.

The rearrangement joins TRBV7-5 to TRBJ2-1; the table gives TRBD1 as D, unverified against the DNA. TRBV7-5 is termed a pseudogene. CDR3 length equals 16 residues. DNA for the CDR3: TGTGCCAGAAGCTTACGTCAGGGTCGATTTCACAATGAGCAGTTCTTC. Translated: CARSLRQGRFHNEQFF.

The chain has TRBV5-6 and TRBJ1-6; TRBD1 matches at 11 bases. Germline V gene sequence: CDR1 SGHDT, CDR2 YYEEEE. CDR3 size: 17 residues. J gave up 5 bases and V 0 bases, and 4 bases lay outside the gene matches. The CDR3 spells CASSLADRGRDNSPLHF. The CDR3 DNA reads as TGTGCCAGCAGCTTGGCGGACAGGGGGCGAGATAATTCACCCCTCCACTTT.

The chain has TRBV9 and TRBJ2-3; 8 nucleotides line up with TRBD2. The CDR3 is 18 residues long. The ends lost 1 base at V and 2 bases at J; junction bases unmatched: 12. Germline lookup yields CDR1 SGDLS and CDR2 YYNGEE. In nucleotides, the CDR3 is TGTGCCAGCAGCGTAAATGCCAGCGGGAGTTCCGCCACAGATACGCAGTATTTT. Amino acid sequence: CASSVNASGSSATDTQYF.

This clone was detected only once. The rearrangement joins TRBV13 to TRBJ2-1; 7 nucleotides match TRBD2. Looked up from germline, CDR1 is PRHDT and CDR2 is FYEKMQ (reference sequence). The CDR3 runs to 16 residues. Losses at the gene ends were 1 base for V and 5 bases for J; bases not matched to a gene: 8. In DNA form, the CDR3 reads TGTGCCAGCAGCTTAGAAGTAGCGGGCCGTGACAATGAGCAGTTCTTC. As protein: CASSLEVAGRDNEQFF.

The chain employs TRBV4-2 and TRBJ2-2; 8 bases agree with TRBD2. V lost 4 bases, J lost 0 bases, and 10 bases stayed unmatched. This CDR3 has 18 residues. From germline, CDR1 is LGHNA and CDR2 YNFKEQ. In DNA, the CDR3 is TGTGCCAGCAGCCCCTTTAGGGAGCGGGGGCCGAACACCGGGGAGCTGTTTTTT. Its protein product is CASSPFRERGPNTGELFF.

The chain couples TRBV7-2 to TRBJ2-5; TRBD2 matches at 10 bases. Trimming removed 5 bases from V and 4 bases from J; junction bases left unmatched: 4. CDR1 SGHTA and CDR2 FQGNSA come from the germline V gene. The CDR3 consists of 14 residues. CDR3 residues: CASSQRTSGETQYF. The CDR3 DNA is TGTGCCAGCAGCCAGAGGACTAGCGGAGAGACCCAGTACTTC.

This clone was found once. The chain has TRBV28 and TRBJ1-4; tentatively, D is TRBD1 (6 bases). CDR3 length equals 17 residues. V dropped 5 bases and J dropped 4 bases, with 20 bases sitting between them. From germline, CDR1 is MDHEN and CDR2 SYDVKM. The DNA of the CDR3 is TGTGCCAGCAGTCCCCGTCCCCCGGACAGCTATAATGAAAAACTGTTTTTT. The encoded protein is CASSPRPPDSYNEKLFF.

This chain uses TRBV9 with TRBJ2-5; possibly TRBD2 for D (6 bases). CDR1 is SGDLS and CDR2 is YYNGEE in the germline V gene. The CDR3 consists of 12 residues. The V and J ends lost 4 bases and 5 bases respectively, with 9 bases between them. The DNA for the CDR3 is TGTGCCAGCAGCCGGGACTCGGAGACCCAGTACTTC. Translating it yields CASSRDSETQYF.

The J gene is TRBJ2-1, the V gene TRBV7-2; D is perhaps TRBD2 (5 bases). The V end lost 1 base, the J end lost 10 bases, and 11 bases lay between the germline ends. This CDR3 spans 13 amino acids. CDR1 is SGHTA, CDR2 FQGNSA, per germline. In DNA form, the CDR3 reads TGTGCCAGCAGCTTAGTGGCTAGCCGGGAGCAGTTCTTC. Residues: CASSLVASREQFF.